The 13 T cell receptor beta chains reported below all come from one sample, sequenced in a study of OX40 agonist ivuxolimab in advanced cancers. Libraries were constructed by the immunoSEQ multiplex PCR assay. The immuneACCESS repertoire file appears here via TCRdb, limited to in-frame rearrangements. These files lack a portion of the clones; in checked studies, under half of the deficit traces to unresolved V genes, and the cause of the others is not known. For this sample the table gives 20,000 to 25,000 clones, of which 84% were detected only once. The top ten constitute roughly 14% of the sample. Specimen: CD4+ or CD8+ T cells sorted from blood, collected in a trial of the OX40 agonist ivuxolimab. These receptors were collected from an adult with an advanced solid tumor such as melanoma, head and neck, liver or kidney cancer.

This rearrangement joins TRBV2 to TRBJ2-1; 8 bases fit TRBD2. The CDR3 covers 17 residues. Germline trimming cut 5 bases from V and 5 bases from J; bases unmatched to any gene: 14. CDR1 SNHLY and CDR2 FYNNEI come from the germline V gene. The CDR3 region has the DNA TGTGCCAGCAGTCGACTACCCAGCGGGGGACGTAACAATGAGCAGTTCTTC. As protein: CASSRLPSGGRNNEQFF.

V usage is TRBV5-6 and J usage is TRBJ2-7; no firm D call. Trimming removed 1 base from V and 5 bases from J, with 4 bases in between. This CDR3 is built from 11 residues. Per the germline V gene, CDR1 is SGHDT and CDR2 is YYEEEE. CDR3 in DNA: TGTGCCAGCAGCTTGTTGGACGAGCAGTACTTC. Its translation: CASSLLDEQYF. Filled out from reference TRBV5-6 and TRBJ2-7, the complete variable domain reads DAGVTQSPTHLIKTRGQQVTLRCSPKSGHDTVSWYQQALGQGPQFIFQYYEEEERQRGNFPDRFSGHQFPNYSSELNVNALLLGDSALYLCASSLLDEQYFGPGTRLTVT.

CDR3 residues: CASSIGQSSGNTIYF. CDR3 nucleotides: TGTGCCAGTAGTATAGGGCAGAGCTCTGGAAACACCATATATTTT. The V call is TRBV19, the J call TRBJ1-3; D is unclear. The CDR3 totals 15 residues. Germline CDR1 reads LNHDA; CDR2 reads SQIVND (reference sequence). The ends were cut back, 1 base at V and 0 bases at J, with 7 bases in the middle. The variable domain in full, with the rest retrieved from reference TRBV19 and TRBJ1-3, is DGGITQSPKYLFRKEGQNVTLSCEQNLNHDAMYWYRQDPGQGLRLIYYSQIVNDFQKGDIAEGYSVSREKKESFPLTVTSAQKNPTAFYLCASSIGQSSGNTIYFGEGSWLTVV.

The chain has TRBV19 and TRBJ1-1; D gene uncertain. CDR1 LNHDA and CDR2 SQIVND come from the germline V gene (reference sequence). Trimming pared 1 base from V and 2 bases from J, leaving 17 bases between. The length of the CDR3 is 17 residues. The CDR3 nucleotides are TGTGCCAGTAGTATAGGGCTTGAGGGTCCTATAAACACTGAAGCTTTCTTT. This encodes CASSIGLEGPINTEAFF. The full variable domain, with the rest looked up from reference TRBV19 and TRBJ1-1, is DGGITQSPKYLFRKEGQNVTLSCEQNLNHDAMYWYRQDPGQGLRLIYYSQIVNDFQKGDIAEGYSVSREKKESFPLTVTSAQKNPTAFYLCASSIGLEGPINTEAFFGQGTRLTVV.

The chain links TRBV7-9 to TRBJ1-2, with a possible D match to TRBD1 (6 bases). The CDR3 has 16 amino acids. Germline V gene data show CDR1 as SEHNR and CDR2 as FQNEAQ (reference sequence). Trimming took off 3 bases at V and 0 bases at J, with 14 bases between the two ends. For the CDR3, the DNA is TGTGCCAGCAGCTTTAAGGGACAACCCTCTAACTATGGCTACACCTTC. It is translated as CASSFKGQPSNYGYTF.

This sequence joins TRBV10-3 and TRBJ2-7; 9 nucleotides agree with TRBD1. The germline V gene encodes CDR1 ENHRY and CDR2 SYGVKD. The V and J ends lost 3 bases and 6 bases, in that order; junction bases with no gene match: 9. CDR3 length: 15 residues. The CDR3 protein is CAISEKQGAFTEQYF. In DNA, the CDR3 is TGTGCCATCAGTGAAAAACAGGGGGCGTTCACCGAGCAGTACTTC.

The CDR3 here is CASAASGGFSDTQYF. The CDR3 DNA sequence: TGTGCCAGTGCCGCGAGCGGGGGTTTCTCAGATACGCAGTATTTT. The chain is built from TRBV19 and TRBJ2-3; 8 positions match TRBD2. Germline V gene lookup returns CDR1 LNHDA and CDR2 SQIVND (reference sequence). V dropped 8 bases and J dropped 4; count of bases not matched to a gene: 11. CDR3 length equals 15 residues.

The chain links TRBV7-9 to TRBJ1-3, with 8 nucleotides matching TRBD1. Germline CDR1 is SEHNR and CDR2 is FQNEAQ (reference sequence). V shed 8 bases, J shed 7 bases, and the junction held 7 bases outside the gene matches. The CDR3 extends over 13 amino acids. The CDR3 DNA follows: TGTGCCAGCGCCGGGCAGGGGGCGAACACCATATATTTT. This encodes CASAGQGANTIYF.

This chain uses TRBV27 with TRBJ2-7; 8 nucleotides match TRBD1. Germline lookup yields CDR1 MNHEY and CDR2 SMNVEV (reference sequence). V trimming: 6 bases; J trimming: 0 bases; junction bases outside the gene matches: 10. The CDR3 loop spans 16 amino acids. CDR3 nucleotides: TGTGCCAGCAGCGCAGCGGCCGGGACAGGCTCCTACGAGCAGTACTTC. Translated, it gives CASSAAAGTGSYEQYF.

The V and J genes are TRBV9 and TRBJ2-7, with D perhaps matching TRBD2 (5 bases). Per the germline V gene, CDR1 is SGDLS and CDR2 is YYNGEE. Between the trimmed V and J ends, which lost 7 bases and 2 bases, there was a span of 16 bases. CDR3 length: 14 residues. The DNA of the CDR3 is TGTGCCAGCGGGGTCGGGGATTCCCCCTACGAGCAGTACTTC. Its protein product is CASGVGDSPYEQYF.

By frequency in the sample, this clone is medium-sized. The chain employs TRBV9 and TRBJ1-2; D gene ambiguous. Trimming shortened V by 2 bases and J by 4 bases, and 12 bases separated the two germline ends. Germline V gene sequence: CDR1 SGDLS, CDR2 YYNGEE. This CDR3 has 14 residues. The CDR3 DNA follows: TGTGCCAGCAGCGTTGCGACGGCAGGCTATGGCTACACCTTC. Amino acids: CASSVATAGYGYTF.

The chain combines TRBV7-9 with TRBJ1-4; the match to TRBD1 covers 9 bases. The germline CDR1 and CDR2 sequences are SEHNR and FQNEAQ (reference sequence). Trimming removed 4 bases from V and 1 base from J; junction bases left unmatched: 4. CDR3 length: 16 amino acids. The DNA for the CDR3 is TGTGCCAGCAGCTCAAACAGGGGGCGAACTAATGAAAAACTGTTTTTT. Protein sequence: CASSSNRGRTNEKLFF.

V gene TRBV28 combines with J gene TRBJ2-7; 10 bases are shared with TRBD1. The V segment lost 5 bases and the J segment 0 bases; nucleotides outside the gene matches: 4. This CDR3 region has 15 residues. Germline assignment: CDR1 MDHEN and CDR2 SYDVKM. The CDR3 sequence: CASSLDRGLSYEQYF. In DNA, the CDR3 is TGTGCCAGCAGTCTCGACAGGGGGCTCTCCTACGAGCAGTACTTC.